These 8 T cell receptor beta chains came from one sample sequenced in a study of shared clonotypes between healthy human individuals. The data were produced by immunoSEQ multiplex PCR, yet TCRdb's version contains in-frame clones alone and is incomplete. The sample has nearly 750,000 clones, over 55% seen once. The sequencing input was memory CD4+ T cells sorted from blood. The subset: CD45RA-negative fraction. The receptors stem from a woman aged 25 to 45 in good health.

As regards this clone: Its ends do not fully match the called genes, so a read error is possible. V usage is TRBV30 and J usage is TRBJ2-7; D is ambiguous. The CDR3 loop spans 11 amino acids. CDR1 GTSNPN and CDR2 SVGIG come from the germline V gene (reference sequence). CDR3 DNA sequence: TGTGCCTGGAGTGTAAAGCTGTCCTGGAACTTC. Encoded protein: CAWSVKLSWNF.

The CDR3 sequence: CASSSGTGDIQYF. DNA for the CDR3: TGTGCCAGCAGCTCCGGGACAGGGGACATTCAGTACTTC. This rearrangement joins TRBV5-8 to TRBJ2-4; TRBD1 aligns across 10 bases. CDR3 length: 13 amino acids. The germline V gene encodes CDR1 SGHTS and CDR2 YDEGEE. The V segment lost 3 bases and the J segment 8 bases; nucleotides outside the gene matches: 2.

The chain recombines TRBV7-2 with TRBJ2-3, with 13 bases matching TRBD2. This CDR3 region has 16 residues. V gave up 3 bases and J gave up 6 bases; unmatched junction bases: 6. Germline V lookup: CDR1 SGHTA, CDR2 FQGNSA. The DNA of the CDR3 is TGTGCCAGCAGCTTCAGACTAGCGGGAGGATCTGATACGCAGTATTTT. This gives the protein CASSFRLAGGSDTQYF.

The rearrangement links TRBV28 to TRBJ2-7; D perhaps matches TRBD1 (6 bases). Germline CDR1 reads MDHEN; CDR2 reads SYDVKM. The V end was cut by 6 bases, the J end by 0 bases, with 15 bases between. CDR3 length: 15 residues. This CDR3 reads CASRGSGTLSYEQYF. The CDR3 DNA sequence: TGTGCCAGCAGGGGATCCGGGACACTCTCCTACGAGCAGTACTTC. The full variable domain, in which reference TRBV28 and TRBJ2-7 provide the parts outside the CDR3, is DVKVTQSSRYLVKRTGEKVFLECVQDMDHENMFWYRQDPGLGLRLIYFSYDVKMKEKGDIPEGYSVSREKKERFSLILESASTNQTSMYLCASRGSGTLSYEQYFGPGTRLTVT.

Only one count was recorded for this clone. The CDR3, as DNA: TGTGCCAGCTCACCAGGACTAGACATCGGAGAGACCCAGTACTTC. Translation gives CASSPGLDIGETQYF. The chain links TRBV18 to TRBJ2-5; TRBD2 matches at 7 bases. This CDR3 has 15 amino acids. Germline V lookup: CDR1 KGHSH, CDR2 LQKENI. J was trimmed by 4 bases and V by 2 bases; bases with no gene match: 7.

CDR3: CASRRLAQETQYF. The CDR3 bases are TGTGCCAGCAGGAGACTAGCCCAAGAGACCCAGTACTTC. The chain employs TRBV2 and TRBJ2-5, with 7 bases matching TRBD2. The CDR3 loop spans 13 amino acids. CDR1 is SNHLY, CDR2 FYNNEI, per germline. The J segment lost 1 base and the V segment lost 6 bases, leaving 2 bases of the junction unmatched.

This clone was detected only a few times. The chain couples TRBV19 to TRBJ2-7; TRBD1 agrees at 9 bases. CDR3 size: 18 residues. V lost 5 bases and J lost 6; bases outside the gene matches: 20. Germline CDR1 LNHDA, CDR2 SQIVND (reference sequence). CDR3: CASSSGTGNTWGSGEQYF. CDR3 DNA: TGTGCCAGTAGTTCCGGGACAGGGAATACGTGGGGTTCGGGCGAGCAGTACTTC.

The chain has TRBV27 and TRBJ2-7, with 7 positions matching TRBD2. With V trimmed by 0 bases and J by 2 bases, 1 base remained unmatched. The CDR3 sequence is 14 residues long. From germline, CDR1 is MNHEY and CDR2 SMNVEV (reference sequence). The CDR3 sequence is CASSLSRETYEQYF. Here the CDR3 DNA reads TGTGCCAGCAGTTTATCGCGGGAGACCTACGAGCAGTACTTC.